The rows below give T cell receptor beta chains drawn from one sample of a study of T cell repertoires in cytomegalovirus infection. What these receptors recognize is not known. MiXCR, run by TCRdb on the reads, gives a single entry per CDR3 protein. The table includes around 800,000 distinct CDR3 sequences, around a third detected once. The sequencing used cultured CD8+ T cells from PBMCs, collected from culture after CMV antigen stimulation. These receptors were taken from a human donor in good health (CMV status not recorded). Some clones in this sample may be carry-over from other donors' samples. Each CDR3 is given with its conserved first and last residue. D genes are given only for firm matches. Expanded clones get a size class; other rows say once, few or many, or leave the size out.

V	size	D	J	CDR3	DNA
TRBV7-6	.	.	TRBJ2-7	CASSLLEQLHEQYF	TGTGCCAGCAGCTTACTGGAACAGCTACACGAGCAGTACTTC
TRBV7-8	many	.	TRBJ1-2	CASSSARQWHGYTF	TGTGCCAGCAGCTCCGCCAGACAGTGGCATGGCTACACCTTC
TRBV12-3/TRBV12-4	few	.	TRBJ2-3	CASSPPNPGPNTDTQYF	TGTGCCAGCAGTCCCCCCAATCCGGGACCCAACACAGATACGCAGTATTTT
TRBV7-6	.	TRBD2	TRBJ2-5	CASSLEAGGVQETQYF	TGTGCCAGCAGCTTAGAAGCGGGGGGGGTCCAAGAGACCCAGTACTTC
TRBV7-8	.	.	TRBJ2-3	CASSIIPGDTQYF	TGTGCCAGCAGCATAATACCGGGAGATACGCAGTATTTT
TRBV2	few	TRBD2	TRBJ2-5	CASSSDSGGAEETQYF	TGTGCCAGCAGTAGCGATAGCGGGGGGGCCGAGGAGACCCAGTACTTC
TRBV7-4	.	.	TRBJ2-1	CASSLETSSSYNEQFF	TGTGCCAGCAGCTTAGAGACCTCAAGCTCCTACAATGAGCAGTTCTTC
TRBV4-1	few	.	TRBJ1-1	CASSQEEALNTEAFF	TGCGCCAGCAGCCAAGAAGAGGCCCTGAACACTGAAGCTTTCTTT
TRBV7-9	many	.	TRBJ2-5	CASSSGPRETQYF	TGTGCCAGCAGCTCGGGCCCAAGAGAGACCCAGTACTTC
TRBV7-8	many	.	TRBJ2-7	CASSLRADGYEQYF	TGTGCCAGCAGCTTAAGGGCAGACGGTTACGAGCAGTACTTC
TRBV28	.	TRBD2	TRBJ2-5	CASSSSSGYQETQYF	TGTGCCAGCAGTTCCTCTAGCGGGTACCAAGAGACCCAGTACTTC
TRBV12-3/TRBV12-4	few	.	TRBJ2-1	CASSLWGGSYNEQFF	TGTGCCAGCAGTTTATGGGGCGGGTCCTACAATGAGCAGTTCTTC
TRBV6-1	.	.	TRBJ2-1	CASSYGESGYNEQFF	TGTGCCAGCAGTTACGGGGAAAGTGGCTACAATGAGCAGTTCTTC
TRBV4-1	few	TRBD1	TRBJ1-1	CASSPGQDKEAFF	TGCGCCAGCAGCCCTGGACAGGACAAGGAAGCTTTCTTT
TRBV6-5	few	.	TRBJ2-3	CASSYAGRDGIGTDTQYF	TGTGCCAGCAGTTACGCTGGAAGGGATGGAATCGGCACAGATACGCAGTATTTT
TRBV29-1	.	.	TRBJ2-2	CSVDLGGTGELFF	TGCAGCGTTGACCTCGGGGGCACCGGGGAGCTGTTTTTT
TRBV20-1	.	.	TRBJ2-7	CSAFGGFSYEQYF	TGCAGTGCGTTTGGGGGGTTTTCCTACGAGCAGTACTTC
TRBV27	.	.	TRBJ2-1	CASSLGPRDEQFF	TGTGCCAGCAGTTTAGGGCCCCGGGATGAGCAGTTCTTC
TRBV15	.	.	TRBJ1-4	CATRVNEKLFF	TGTGCCACCAGGGTAAATGAAAAACTGTTTTTT
TRBV2	.	.	TRBJ1-2	CASTPDRRNGYTF	TGTGCCAGCACTCCCGACAGGCGTAATGGCTACACCTTC
TRBV6-7	.	.	TRBJ2-1	CASSYSISWPYNEQFF	TGTGCCAGCAGTTACTCGATTAGCTGGCCCTACAATGAGCAGTTCTTC
TRBV7-6	few	.	TRBJ1-5	CASSPKGTHQPQHF	TGTGCCAGCAGCCCCAAGGGGACGCATCAGCCCCAGCATTTT
TRBV7-9	.	TRBD2	TRBJ2-5	CASSRNSGGTQETQYF	TGTGCCAGCAGCCGAAATAGCGGGGGGACCCAAGAGACCCAGTACTTC
TRBV25-1	few	TRBD1	TRBJ1-1	CASSESPGTEAFF	TGTGCCAGCAGTGAATCACCCGGGACAGAGGCTTTCTTT
TRBV25-1	few	.	TRBJ2-5	CASSDRRDIKTQYF	TGTGCCAGCAGTGACCGGCGGGACATAAAGACCCAGTACTTC
TRBV12-3/TRBV12-4	.	TRBD2	TRBJ2-5	CASSPTSGPRGETQYF	TGTGCCAGCAGCCCAACTAGCGGGCCCAGGGGAGAGACCCAGTACTTC
TRBV7-3	few	.	TRBJ2-1	CASSLTTGSYNEQFF	TGTGCCAGCAGCTTAACCACAGGATCCTACAATGAGCAGTTCTTC
TRBV6-6	.	TRBD1	TRBJ2-7	CVSSSDRGRNEQYF	TGTGTCAGCAGTTCCGACAGGGGGCGGAACGAGCAGTACTTC
TRBV27	.	.	TRBJ1-6	CASSLSVGSNSPLHF	TGTGCCAGCAGTTTATCGGTTGGTAGCAATTCACCCCTCCACTTT
TRBV5-1	many	TRBD1	TRBJ2-7	CASSRGQEPYEQYF	TGCGCCAGCAGCAGGGGACAGGAGCCCTACGAGCAGTACTTC
TRBV12-3/TRBV12-4	.	TRBD2	TRBJ2-1	CASSLAGGFDNEQFF	TGTGCCAGCTCCTTAGCGGGGGGGTTCGACAATGAGCAGTTCTTC
TRBV6-2/TRBV6-3	.	TRBD1	TRBJ2-5	CASSLHPQGARIEETQYF	TGTGCCAGCAGTCTTCATCCACAGGGGGCGCGTATCGAAGAGACCCAGTACTTC
TRBV12-3/TRBV12-4	few	.	TRBJ1-1	CASSFGKGHANTEAFF	TGTGCCAGCAGTTTTGGAAAGGGACACGCGAACACTGAAGCTTTCTTT
TRBV6-5	few	.	TRBJ2-7	CASSFAVGISYEQYF	TGTGCCAGCAGTTTCGCTGTAGGGATCTCCTACGAGCAGTACTTC
TRBV5-6	few	.	TRBJ2-1	CASEGWFLYNEQFF	TGTGCCAGCGAGGGCTGGTTCCTCTACAATGAGCAGTTCTTC
TRBV19	many	.	TRBJ1-1	CASSLDSGDTEAFF	TGTGCCAGTAGTCTGGACAGTGGGGACACTGAAGCTTTCTTT
TRBV7-2	.	.	TRBJ2-1	CASSQEGEQFF	TGTGCCAGCAGCCAGGAAGGTGAGCAGTTCTTC
TRBV12-3/TRBV12-4	many	.	TRBJ1-1	CASSLGWIAFF	TGTGCCAGCAGTTTAGGCTGGATAGCTTTCTTT
TRBV6-2/TRBV6-3	few	TRBD2	TRBJ2-1	CASSPGVEAGAYNEQFF	TGTGCCAGCAGCCCCGGAGTAGAAGCGGGGGCTTACAATGAGCAGTTCTTC
TRBV7-8	many	.	TRBJ2-7	CASNPVMGYHEQYF	TGTGCCAGTAATCCCGTTATGGGGTACCACGAGCAGTACTTC
TRBV7-9	.	.	TRBJ1-6	CASSLGNYNSPLHF	TGTGCCAGCAGCTTAGGGAACTATAATTCACCCCTCCACTTT
TRBV7-6	.	TRBD1	TRBJ1-1	CASSYPSTGGLLNTEAFF	TGTGCCAGCAGCTATCCCTCTACAGGGGGCCTTCTGAACACTGAAGCTTTCTTT
TRBV27	few	.	TRBJ1-6	CASSLSPGHFNSPLHF	TGTGCCAGCAGTCTAAGTCCGGGACACTTCAATTCACCCCTCCACTTT
TRBV4-1	.	.	TRBJ1-1	CASSQELALNTEAFF	TGCGCCAGCAGCCAAGAATTGGCCCTGAACACTGAAGCTTTCTTT
TRBV2	few	.	TRBJ2-1	CAIQIGLGWVYNEQFF	TGTGCCATTCAGATTGGACTCGGGTGGGTATACAATGAGCAGTTCTTC
TRBV7-8	few	TRBD1	TRBJ1-2	CASSPMGQGEYGYTF	TGTGCCAGCAGCCCGATGGGACAGGGGGAGTATGGCTACACCTTC
TRBV7-3	.	.	TRBJ2-3	CASSLTEGDADTQYF	TGTGCCAGCAGCTTAACAGAGGGCGACGCAGATACGCAGTATTTT
TRBV6-6	.	.	TRBJ1-1	CASRRDATEAFF	TGTGCCAGCAGGAGGGACGCCACTGAAGCTTTCTTT
TRBV7-3	few	TRBD1	TRBJ1-2	CASSWTGSADYTF	TGTGCCAGCAGCTGGACAGGCTCCGCGGACTACACCTTC
TRBV5-5	.	TRBD2	TRBJ2-5	CASSLEARGLQETQYF	TGTGCCAGCAGCTTGGAGGCGCGGGGACTACAAGAGACCCAGTACTTC
TRBV7-6	.	.	TRBJ1-5	CASSPFGQYNQPQHF	TGTGCCAGCAGCCCCTTTGGACAGTACAATCAGCCCCAGCATTTT
TRBV7-6	many	.	TRBJ1-1	CASSLAENTEAFF	TGTGCCAGCAGCTTGGCAGAGAACACTGAAGCTTTCTTT
TRBV9	few	.	TRBJ2-1	CASSPRQAGEQFF	TGTGCCAGCAGCCCCCGACAGGCCGGTGAGCAGTTCTTC
TRBV27	few	.	TRBJ2-2	CASSFMQAGELFF	TGTGCCAGCAGTTTCATGCAAGCCGGGGAGCTGTTTTTT
TRBV7-6	few	TRBD2	TRBJ2-1	CASSLPGTSREQFF	TGTGCCAGCAGCTTACCCGGGACTAGCAGGGAGCAGTTCTTC
TRBV11-2	few	TRBD2	TRBJ2-3	CASSWGGTQYF	TGTGCCAGCAGCTGGGGGGGTACGCAGTATTTT
TRBV7-8	.	.	TRBJ2-1	CASSLPGGGMGEQFF	TGTGCCAGCAGCTTACCCGGGGGCGGGATGGGTGAGCAGTTCTTC
TRBV7-9	.	.	TRBJ2-7	CASSWGGGPSYEQYF	TGTGCCAGCAGCTGGGGAGGGGGTCCCTCCTACGAGCAGTACTTC